The source of this T cell receptor (beta chain) is a study of T cells in localized non-small cell lung cancer. Study conclusions and caveats: The study detected a median about 50 of the top 100 tumor clones in adjacent lung. Heterogeneity remains possible because sequencing was limited to only one tumor region. In uninvolved adjacent lung, T cell clonality reached its highest value, exceeding tumor.

Trimming cost V 4 bases and J 4 bases, with 12 bases left between them. This CDR3 contains 13 residues. CDR1 SGHDT and CDR2 YYEEEE come from the germline V gene. On this clone: Its antigen is not identified.

Clones were sequenced by immunoSEQ multiplex PCR, and TCRdb holds only the in-frame ones, with some missing. The sample records around 54,000 clones, approximately 90% being singletons. This sequence joins TRBV5-6 and TRBJ2-7; D is ambiguous. Sequences were derived from peripheral blood, sampled before any cancer treatment. This TCR came from a male donor at least 60 years old with stage III squamous cell lung carcinoma. The CDR3 here is CASSDVMKYEQYF. CDR3 DNA: TGTGCCAGCAGCGACGTCATGAAGTACGAGCAGTACTTC.